This T cell receptor beta chain was identified during a study of CD8+ T cells in alopecia areata (dated by TCRdb to the late 2010s). Looking at the study overall: Treated patients were enrolled in an open-label pilot trial of oral tofacitinib, 5 to 10 mg twice daily, for moderate-to-severe alopecia areata. The SALT score, which quantifies the percentage of affected scalp surface area, was used to measure disease severity in treated patients. TCRbeta CDR3 regions were amplified by immunoSEQ multiplex PCR using 35 Vbeta forward and 13 Jbeta reverse primers. Scalp tissue and sorted CD4+ and CD8+ peripheral blood T cells from patchy and totalis/universalis alopecia areata patients and from healthy controls were covered by human TCRbeta sequencing. To study T cell clonal expansion in alopecia areata, the researchers applied high-throughput TCRbeta sequencing to both the C3H/HeJ mouse model and human patients. Tofacitinib-treated patients had biopsies at baseline and at 4 and 24 weeks of treatment, with a later scalp biopsy in several patients. Scalp clonality was compared across normal scalp (n=4), patchy alopecia areata scalp (n=8), and alopecia totalis/universalis scalp (n=8). The RNA source kit depended on sample type: the PAXgene miRNA kit for fixed scalp, the miRNeasy kit for PBMCs, and the RNeasy kit for mouse skin. Tofacitinib was given for 6 to 18 months, followed by 6 months of follow-up off drug to assess delayed response and recurrence. The study at large found these results: Because the treated cohort was small and had just a single nonresponder, larger studies are needed to establish links between baseline CD8+ expansion and response. Compared with mice, TCR sequences shared between patients were less clear, possibly partly because of HLA diversity across the patient population. Lesional scalp, especially in alopecia totalis/universalis, showed higher clonality and more expanded CD8+ clones than normal scalp, suggesting antigenic drive. Tofacitinib significantly lowered scalp clonality and the number of expanded CD8+ clones among the top 100 scalp clones. During tofacitinib treatment, many expanded lesional clones remained in scalp and blood, and this persistence may partly explain relapse after treatment is stopped. Resident alphabeta T cells in normal human skin are also sequenced, complicating scalp TCR repertoire analysis, unlike mouse skin dominated by gammadelta T cells.

V and J are trimmed by 2 bases and 5 bases, and the gene matches miss 8 bases of the junction. Taken from the germline V gene, the CDR1 and CDR2 loops are SGHTA and FQGNSA. There are 17 amino acids in the CDR3, from cysteine to phenylalanine inclusive. Just the 51-base CDR3 DNA is kept, in frame starting at base 1. The protocol used for the library was the immunoSEQ multiplex PCR assay. For TCR sequencing, RNA was extracted from every sample and reverse transcribed into cDNA to serve as template. First-strand cDNA was synthesized with SuperScript III using a 2:1 mix of oligo-dT and random hexamers. A synthetic immune receptor repertoire was used to measure amplification bias, and any remaining bias was corrected computationally. Concerning the study's data processing: Raw reads were preprocessed to remove errors, and CDR3 was defined according to IMGT conventions as the region from the conserved cysteine to phenylalanine. To get clonality, Shannon entropy was normalized by log2 of the number of productive unique TCRs and the result was subtracted from 1. Whether each scalp clone was CD4 or CD8 was inferred by checking scalp TCRbeta sequences against the CD4 and CD8 repertoires from sorted blood. In TCRdb, the immuneACCESS table is reduced to in-frame sequences with V and J assigned. These tables do not hold every clone; where another copy was compared, an unresolved V gene accounts for under half, and the others remain unexplained. V and J calls and clone size are given by that table; D and trimming were obtained from the DNA. The sample table records roughly 200,000 clones; roughly 61% of these occur just once. In total, the top ten clones hold roughly 12% of the sample.

The intended sense of this specimen's time point label: about 25 weeks on oral tofacitinib. Explained via the paper, the treatment or condition label denotes: oral pan-JAK inhibitor, 5-10 mg twice daily. Lesional scalp punch biopsies and peripheral blood were obtained from alopecia areata patients. PBMCs were isolated by density centrifugation and stained for CD3, CD4 and CD8, and CD4+ and CD8+ T cells were sorted on a FACSAria. A word on this clone: Its recognized antigen is unknown. No base qualities exist here, and no much larger clone lies one base off it.

The clonotype comes from a human donor with alopecia areata. The sequences come from CD8+ T cells sorted from blood, collected at week 24, from a patient treated with tofacitinib. The V and J genes are TRBV7-2 and TRBJ2-5; the junction holds 13 bases that match TRBD2. The CDR3 in this case is CASSLMRLAGGRETQYF. The DNA is as follows: TGTGCCAGCAGCTTAATGAGACTAGCGGGGGGCCGTGAGACCCAGTACTTC.